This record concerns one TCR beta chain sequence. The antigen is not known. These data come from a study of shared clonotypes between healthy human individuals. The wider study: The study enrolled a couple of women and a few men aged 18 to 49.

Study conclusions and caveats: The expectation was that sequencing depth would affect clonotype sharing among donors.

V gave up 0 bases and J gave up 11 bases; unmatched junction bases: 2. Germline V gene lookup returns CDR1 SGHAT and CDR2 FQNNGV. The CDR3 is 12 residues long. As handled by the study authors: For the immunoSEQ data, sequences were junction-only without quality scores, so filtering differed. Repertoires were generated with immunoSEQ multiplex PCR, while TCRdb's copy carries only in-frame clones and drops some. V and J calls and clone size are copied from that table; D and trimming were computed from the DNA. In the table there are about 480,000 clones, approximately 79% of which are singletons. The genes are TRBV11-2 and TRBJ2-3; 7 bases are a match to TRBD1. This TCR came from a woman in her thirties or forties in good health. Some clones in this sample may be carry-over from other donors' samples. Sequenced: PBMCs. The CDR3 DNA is TGTGCCAGCAGCTTAGATTGGACAGGGCAGTATTTT. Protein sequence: CASSLDWTGQYF. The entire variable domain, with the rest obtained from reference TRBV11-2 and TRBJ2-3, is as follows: EAGVAQSPRYKIIEKRQSVAFWCNPISGHATLYWYQQILGQGPKLLIQFQNNGVVDDSQLPKDRFSAERLKGVDSTLKIQPAKLEDSAVYLCASSLDWTGQYFGPGTRLTVL.